This T cell receptor beta chain originates from a study of OX40 agonist ivuxolimab in advanced cancers. The study's findings and limits: Among T cells, CD8+ cells averaged more expanded clones than CD4+ cells. Clonal expansion was among the lowest in partial responders at 0.1-3.0 mg/kg, especially CD8+. At 0.1 to 3.0 mg/kg and by week 6, clonal expansion occurred in CD4+ and CD8+ blood T cells.

Generated by immunoSEQ multiplex PCR, the TCRdb table keeps only in-frame clones and is missing some. This table holds about 45,000 clones, about 89% found once. The CDR3 extends over 17 amino acids. V lost 0 bases and J 2 bases, leaving 16 bases between the germline ends. CDR1 is SGDLS and CDR2 is YYNGEE in the germline V gene. Exclusion of a patient followed from autoimmune disease history or systemic immunosuppression. Points on this clone: Its antigen is unidentified.

The rearrangement uses TRBV9 and TRBJ2-3; D remains unclear. The sample was CD4+ or CD8+ T cells sorted from blood, taken in a trial of the OX40 agonist ivuxolimab. The TCR sequence derives from an adult with an advanced solid tumor such as melanoma, head and neck, liver or kidney cancer. CDR3 DNA sequence: TGTGCCAGCAGCGTAGCTTCAAGTCAGAACCCCACAGATACGCAGTATTTT. It yields the protein CASSVASSQNPTDTQYF.